These T cell receptor beta chains were read from a single sample in a study of T cell responses to AZD1222 COVID-19 vaccine. Libraries were prepared by immunoSEQ multiplex PCR; TCRdb keeps only in-frame clonotypes and omits some of them. The table shows 100,000 to 150,000 clones, with approximately 94% occurring only once. Material: peripheral blood, obtained on day 0 of AZD1222 vaccination. The receptors were sampled from an adult in good health. CDR3s include the opening cysteine and the closing phenylalanine or tryptophan. The order of the fields is V gene, D gene, clone size, J gene, CDR3 protein, CDR3 DNA. The D gene is left open where the match is weak. Where a row states a size, it is once, few, many or the class of an expanded clone; other rows omit it.

TRBV13	NA	NA	TRBJ1-3	CASSLGTGRGNTIYF	TGTGCCAGCAGCTTAGGGACAGGCCGCGGAAACACCATATATTTT
TRBV4-1	TRBD2	few	TRBJ2-1	CASSFQAGNNEQFF	TGCGCCAGCAGCTTCCAAGCGGGAAACAATGAGCAGTTCTTC
TRBV2	TRBD2	NA	TRBJ2-7	CASSPRGLAGDEQYF	TGTGCCAGCAGCCCCAGAGGACTAGCGGGAGACGAGCAGTACTTC
TRBV5-1	NA	NA	TRBJ1-2	CASSLEGQMKYGYTF	TGCGCCAGCAGCTTGGAGGGTCAGATGAAGTATGGCTACACCTTC
TRBV21-1	NA	NA	TRBJ2-2	CASSKGGGGSGELFF	TGTGCCAGCAGCAAAGGTGGAGGGGGCTCCGGGGAGCTGTTTTTT
TRBV19	NA	NA	TRBJ1-2	CASSLGGTNYGYTF	TGTGCCAGTAGTTTGGGTGGAACTAACTATGGCTACACCTTC
TRBV5-1	TRBD1	NA	TRBJ1-2	CASSYQGDYGYTF	TGCGCCAGCAGCTACCAGGGGGACTATGGCTACACCTTC
TRBV6-2/TRBV6-3	NA	NA	TRBJ1-5	CASSPMEGRSQPQHF	TGTGCCAGCAGCCCCATGGAAGGGAGGTCTCAGCCCCAGCATTTT
TRBV5-6	NA	once	TRBJ1-6	CASSLTENSPLHF	TGTGCCAGCAGCTTGACAGAGAATTCACCCCTCCACTTT
TRBV18	TRBD1	NA	TRBJ1-4	CASSHRDRGEKLFF	TGTGCCAGCTCTCACCGGGACAGGGGCGAAAAACTGTTTTTT
TRBV9	NA	NA	TRBJ1-2	CASSVGPLNYGYTF	TGTGCCAGCAGCGTAGGCCCCCTCAACTATGGCTACACCTTC
TRBV24-1	TRBD2	NA	TRBJ2-1	CATSDFQRGNNEQFF	TGTGCCACCAGTGATTTTCAGCGGGGAAACAATGAGCAGTTCTTC
TRBV5-5	TRBD1	NA	TRBJ1-2	CASSWRTGTDYGYTF	TGTGCCAGCAGCTGGAGGACCGGGACAGACTATGGCTACACCTTC
TRBV18	NA	once	TRBJ2-1	CASSPRQWYNEQFF	TGTGCCAGCTCACCGCGGCAATGGTACAATGAGCAGTTCTTC
TRBV10-3	NA	NA	TRBJ1-2	CAISEGNGANYGYTF	TGTGCCATCAGTGAGGGGAACGGAGCTAACTATGGCTACACCTTC
TRBV18	TRBD1	NA	TRBJ2-7	CASSPPTGQGTVAYEQYF	TGTGCCAGCTCACCACCAACGGGACAGGGGACCGTAGCCTACGAGCAGTACTTC
TRBV19	NA	NA	TRBJ1-5	CASSPVFGQPQHF	TGTGCCAGTAGTCCCGTCTTCGGGCAGCCCCAGCATTTT
TRBV10-3	NA	NA	TRBJ2-7	CAISVGERDEQYF	TGTGCCATCAGTGTAGGGGAGCGGGACGAGCAGTACTTC
TRBV6-1	NA	NA	TRBJ1-3	CASSERDVGSGNTIYF	TGTGCCAGCAGTGAAAGGGACGTTGGTTCTGGAAACACCATATATTTT
TRBV6-2/TRBV6-3	TRBD2	NA	TRBJ2-5	CASSPPKRGLAGETQYF	TGTGCCAGCAGCCCTCCGAAAAGGGGACTAGCAGGAGAGACCCAGTACTTC
TRBV7-9	NA	NA	TRBJ2-5	CASDQGGETQYF	TGTGCCAGTGACCAGGGGGGAGAGACCCAGTACTTC
TRBV7-3	TRBD2	NA	TRBJ2-1	CASSHGTSGRAAYNEQFF	TGTGCCAGCAGCCACGGGACTAGCGGGAGGGCCGCCTACAATGAGCAGTTCTTC
TRBV18	TRBD2	NA	TRBJ2-7	CASSSGAGTYEQYF	TGTGCCAGCTCATCAGGAGCGGGAACCTACGAGCAGTACTTC
TRBV28	NA	NA	TRBJ2-7	CASSKIGSSYEQYF	TGTGCCAGCAGTAAGATAGGCAGCTCCTACGAGCAGTACTTC
TRBV28	NA	NA	TRBJ1-5	CASSLLSGLYSNQPQHF	TGTGCCAGCAGTTTGTTGTCCGGCTTATATAGCAATCAGCCCCAGCATTTT
TRBV9	NA	once	TRBJ2-7	CASSASPDPPYEQYF	TGTGCCAGCAGCGCATCTCCCGACCCGCCCTACGAGCAGTACTTC
TRBV5-1	NA	NA	TRBJ1-1	CASSSVPGGTNTEAFF	TGCGCCAGCAGCAGCGTTCCCGGAGGGACGAACACTGAAGCTTTCTTT
TRBV30	TRBD1	NA	TRBJ1-3	CAWSVTGAGGNTIYF	TGTGCCTGGAGTGTCACAGGGGCGGGGGGAAACACCATATATTTT
TRBV28	NA	NA	TRBJ1-5	CASTSSNQPQHF	TGTGCCAGCACTTCCAGCAATCAGCCCCAGCATTTT
TRBV6-6	TRBD2	NA	TRBJ2-1	CASSYGTSVYNEQFF	TGTGCCAGCAGTTACGGGACTAGCGTCTACAATGAGCAGTTCTTC